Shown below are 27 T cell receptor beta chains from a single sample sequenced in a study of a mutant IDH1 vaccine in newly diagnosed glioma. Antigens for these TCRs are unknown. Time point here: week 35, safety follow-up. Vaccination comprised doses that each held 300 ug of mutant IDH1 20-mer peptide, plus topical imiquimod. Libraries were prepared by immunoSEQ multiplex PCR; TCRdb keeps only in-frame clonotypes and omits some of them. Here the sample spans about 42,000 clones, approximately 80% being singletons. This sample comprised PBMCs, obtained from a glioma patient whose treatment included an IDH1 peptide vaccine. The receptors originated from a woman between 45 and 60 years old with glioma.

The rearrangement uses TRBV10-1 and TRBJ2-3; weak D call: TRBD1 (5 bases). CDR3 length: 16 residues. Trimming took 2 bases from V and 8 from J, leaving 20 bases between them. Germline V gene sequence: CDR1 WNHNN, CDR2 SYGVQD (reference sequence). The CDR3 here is CASSETQGRNYGTQYF. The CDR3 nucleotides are TGCGCCAGCAGTGAGACTCAGGGCAGAAATTATGGTACGCAGTATTTT.

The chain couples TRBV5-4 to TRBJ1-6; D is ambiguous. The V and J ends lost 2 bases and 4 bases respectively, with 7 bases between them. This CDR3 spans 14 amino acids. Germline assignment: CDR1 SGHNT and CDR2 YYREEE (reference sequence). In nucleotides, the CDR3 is TGTGCCAGCAGCTTAACAGCGTATAATTCACCCCTCCACTTT. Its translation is CASSLTAYNSPLHF.

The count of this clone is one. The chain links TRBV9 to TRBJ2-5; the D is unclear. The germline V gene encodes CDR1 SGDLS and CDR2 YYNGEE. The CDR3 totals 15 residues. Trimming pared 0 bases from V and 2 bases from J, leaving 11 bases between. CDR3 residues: CASSVDSTLQETQYF. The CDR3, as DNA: TGTGCCAGCAGCGTAGATTCGACGCTGCAAGAGACCCAGTACTTC.

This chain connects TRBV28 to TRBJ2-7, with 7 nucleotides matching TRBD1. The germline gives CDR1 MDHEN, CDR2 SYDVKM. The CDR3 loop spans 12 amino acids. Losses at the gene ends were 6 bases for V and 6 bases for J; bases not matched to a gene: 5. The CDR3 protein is CASSLTGFEQYF. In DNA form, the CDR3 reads TGTGCCAGCAGCCTGACAGGGTTCGAGCAGTACTTC.

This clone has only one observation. This CDR3 reads CASSLESGPPLGGYTF. CDR3 coding DNA: TGTGCCAGCAGCTTAGAGTCAGGGCCTCCATTAGGTGGCTACACCTTC. V is TRBV7-2 and J is TRBJ1-2; perhaps TRBD1 as D (5 bases). This CDR3 contains 16 residues. Germline-derived CDR1 and CDR2 are SGHTA and FQGNSA. Trimming removed 1 base at V and 7 bases at J, with 19 bases between.

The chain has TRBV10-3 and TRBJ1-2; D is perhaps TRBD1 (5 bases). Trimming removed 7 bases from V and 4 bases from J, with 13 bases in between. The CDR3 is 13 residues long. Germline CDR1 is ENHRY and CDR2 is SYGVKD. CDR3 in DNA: TGTGCCATCACCTCAGACAGATCCTATGGCTACACCTTC. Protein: CAITSDRSYGYTF.

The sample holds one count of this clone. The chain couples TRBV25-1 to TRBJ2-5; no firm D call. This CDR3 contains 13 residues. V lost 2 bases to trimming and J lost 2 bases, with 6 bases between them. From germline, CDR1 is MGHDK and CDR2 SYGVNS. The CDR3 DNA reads TGTGCCAGCAGTGAACAGGCTCAAGAGACCCAGTACTTC. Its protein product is CASSEQAQETQYF.

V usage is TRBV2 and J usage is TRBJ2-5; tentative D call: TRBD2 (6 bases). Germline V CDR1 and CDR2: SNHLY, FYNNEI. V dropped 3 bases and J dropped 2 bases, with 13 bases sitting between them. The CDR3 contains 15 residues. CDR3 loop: CASSDEWGEQETQYF. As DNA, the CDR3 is TGTGCCAGCAGTGACGAGTGGGGGGAGCAAGAGACCCAGTACTTC.

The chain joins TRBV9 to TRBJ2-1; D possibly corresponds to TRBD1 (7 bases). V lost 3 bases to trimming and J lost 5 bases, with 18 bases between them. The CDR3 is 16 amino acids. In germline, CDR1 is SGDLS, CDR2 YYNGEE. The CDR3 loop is CASSARGAGSHNEQFF. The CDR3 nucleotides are TGTGCCAGCAGCGCCAGGGGGGCAGGGAGCCACAATGAGCAGTTCTTC.

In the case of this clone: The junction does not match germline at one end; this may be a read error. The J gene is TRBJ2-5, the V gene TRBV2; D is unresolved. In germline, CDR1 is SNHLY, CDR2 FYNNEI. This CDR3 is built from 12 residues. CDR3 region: CARSGDSETQYF. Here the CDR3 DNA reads TGTGCCAGAAGTGGGGATAGCGAGACCCAGTACTTC.

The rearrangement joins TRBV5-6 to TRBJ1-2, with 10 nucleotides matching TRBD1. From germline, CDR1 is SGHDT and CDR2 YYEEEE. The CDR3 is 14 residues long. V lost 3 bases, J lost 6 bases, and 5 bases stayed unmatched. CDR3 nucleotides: TGTGCCAGCAGCTCGCCCGGGACAGGGGATGGCTACACCTTC. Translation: CASSSPGTGDGYTF.

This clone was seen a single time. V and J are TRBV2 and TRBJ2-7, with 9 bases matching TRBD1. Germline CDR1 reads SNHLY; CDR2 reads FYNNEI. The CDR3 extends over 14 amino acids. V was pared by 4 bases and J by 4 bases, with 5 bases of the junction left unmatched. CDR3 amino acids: CASSAGQGMYEQYF. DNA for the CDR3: TGTGCCAGCAGTGCGGGACAGGGAATGTACGAGCAGTACTTC.

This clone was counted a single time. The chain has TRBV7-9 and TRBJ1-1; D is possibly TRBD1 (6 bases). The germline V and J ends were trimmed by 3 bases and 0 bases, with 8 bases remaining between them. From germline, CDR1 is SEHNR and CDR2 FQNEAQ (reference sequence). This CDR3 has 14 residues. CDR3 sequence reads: CASSLGQLNTEAFF. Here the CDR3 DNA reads TGTGCCAGCAGCTTGGGACAACTGAACACTGAAGCTTTCTTT.

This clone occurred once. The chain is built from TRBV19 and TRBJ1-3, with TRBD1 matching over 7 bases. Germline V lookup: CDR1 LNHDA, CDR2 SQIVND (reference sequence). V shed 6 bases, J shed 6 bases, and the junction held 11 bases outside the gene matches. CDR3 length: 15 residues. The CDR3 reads CASRRKGASENTIYF. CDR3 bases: TGTGCCAGTAGGAGAAAGGGGGCCAGTGAAAACACCATATATTTT.

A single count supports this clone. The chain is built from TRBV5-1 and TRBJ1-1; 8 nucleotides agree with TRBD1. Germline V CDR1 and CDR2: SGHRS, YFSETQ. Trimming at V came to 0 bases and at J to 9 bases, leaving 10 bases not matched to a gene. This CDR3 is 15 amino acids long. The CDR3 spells CASSLEQGGRNKAFF. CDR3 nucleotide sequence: TGCGCCAGCAGCTTGGAACAGGGGGGCCGAAACAAAGCTTTCTTT.

Written as DNA, the CDR3 is TGTGCCAGCAGTAAACAGATGAACACTGAAGCTTTCTTT. Encoded protein: CASSKQMNTEAFF. The chain joins TRBV2 to TRBJ1-1; D is unresolved. Per the germline V gene, CDR1 is SNHLY and CDR2 is FYNNEI. The germline V and J ends were trimmed by 5 bases and 0 bases, with 7 bases remaining between them. The CDR3 spans 13 residues.

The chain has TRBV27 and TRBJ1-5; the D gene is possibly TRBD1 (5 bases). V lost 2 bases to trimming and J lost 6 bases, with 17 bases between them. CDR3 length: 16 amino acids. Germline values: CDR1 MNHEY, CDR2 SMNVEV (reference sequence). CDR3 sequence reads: CASSLGGPGNLQPQHF. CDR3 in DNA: TGTGCCAGCAGTTTAGGGGGTCCGGGGAATCTTCAGCCCCAGCATTTT.

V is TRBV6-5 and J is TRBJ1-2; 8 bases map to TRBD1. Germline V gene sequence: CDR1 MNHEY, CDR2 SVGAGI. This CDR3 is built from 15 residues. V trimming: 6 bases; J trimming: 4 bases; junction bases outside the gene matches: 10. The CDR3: CASRQNRGSGYGYTF. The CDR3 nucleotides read TGTGCCAGCAGACAAAACAGGGGGTCGGGCTATGGCTACACCTTC.

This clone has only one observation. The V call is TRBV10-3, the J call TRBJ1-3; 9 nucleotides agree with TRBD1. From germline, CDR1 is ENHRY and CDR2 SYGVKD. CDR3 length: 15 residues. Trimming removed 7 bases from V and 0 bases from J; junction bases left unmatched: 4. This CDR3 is CAITGDRDSGNTIYF. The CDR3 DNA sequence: TGTGCCATCACCGGGGACAGGGACTCTGGAAACACCATATATTTT.

The DNA for the CDR3 is TGTGCCAGCAGCCAGCCTGGGGGAGGTGAAAAACTGTTTTTT. Protein sequence: CASSQPGGGEKLFF. The chain joins TRBV5-4 to TRBJ1-4, with D perhaps TRBD1 (5 bases). Trimming stripped 4 bases from V and 7 bases from J, with 14 bases between. CDR1 SGHNT and CDR2 YYREEE come from the germline V gene (reference sequence). This CDR3 has 14 amino acids.

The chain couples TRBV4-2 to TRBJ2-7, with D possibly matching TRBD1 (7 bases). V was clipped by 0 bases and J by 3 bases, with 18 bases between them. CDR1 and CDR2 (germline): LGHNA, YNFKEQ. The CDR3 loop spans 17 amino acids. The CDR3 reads CASSQESWRGPNYEQYF. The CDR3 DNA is TGTGCCAGCAGCCAAGAGTCTTGGAGGGGGCCAAACTACGAGCAGTACTTC.

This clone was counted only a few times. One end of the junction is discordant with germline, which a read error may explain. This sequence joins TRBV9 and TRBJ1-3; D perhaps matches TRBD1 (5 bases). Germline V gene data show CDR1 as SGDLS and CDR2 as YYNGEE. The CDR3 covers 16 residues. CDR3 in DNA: TGTGCCAGCAGCGTAGGGGGCAGTAACTCTGGAAACACCGTATATTTT. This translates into CASSVGGSNSGNTVYF.

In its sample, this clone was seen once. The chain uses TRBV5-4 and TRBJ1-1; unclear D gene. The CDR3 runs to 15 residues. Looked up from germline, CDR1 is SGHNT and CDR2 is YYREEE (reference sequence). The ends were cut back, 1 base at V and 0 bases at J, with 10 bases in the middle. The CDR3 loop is CASSLSQSLNTEAFF. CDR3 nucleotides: TGTGCCAGCAGCTTGTCGCAGTCCTTGAACACTGAAGCTTTCTTT.

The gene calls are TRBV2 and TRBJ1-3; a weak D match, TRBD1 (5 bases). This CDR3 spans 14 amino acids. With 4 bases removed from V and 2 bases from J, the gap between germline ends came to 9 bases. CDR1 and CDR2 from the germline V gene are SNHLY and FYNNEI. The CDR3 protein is CASSGEGTGNTIYF. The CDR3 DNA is TGTGCCAGCAGTGGGGAGGGGACTGGAAACACCATATATTTT.

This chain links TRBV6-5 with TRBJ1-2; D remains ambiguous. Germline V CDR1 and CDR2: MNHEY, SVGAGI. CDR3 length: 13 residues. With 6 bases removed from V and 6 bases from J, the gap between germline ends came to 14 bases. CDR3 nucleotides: TGTGCCAGCAGAAAATGGGAGACGGATGGCTACACCTTC. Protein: CASRKWETDGYTF.

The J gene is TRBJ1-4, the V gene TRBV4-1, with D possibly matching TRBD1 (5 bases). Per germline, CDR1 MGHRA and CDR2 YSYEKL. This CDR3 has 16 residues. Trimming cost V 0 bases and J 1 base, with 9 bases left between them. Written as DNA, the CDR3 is TGCGCCAGCAGCCAAGAGGGGACCAGAACTAATGAAAAACTGTTTTTT. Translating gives CASSQEGTRTNEKLFF.

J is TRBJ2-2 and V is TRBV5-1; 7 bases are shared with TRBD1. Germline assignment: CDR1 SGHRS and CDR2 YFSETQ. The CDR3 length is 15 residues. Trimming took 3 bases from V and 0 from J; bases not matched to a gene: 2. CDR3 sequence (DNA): TGCGCCAGCAGCTCCGGGACAGCGAACACCGGGGAGCTGTTTTTT. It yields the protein CASSSGTANTGELFF.